The clone carrying this T cell receptor (beta chain) was seen repeatedly, ten times or more. Its antigen is unidentified. Researchers amplified the TCR beta CDR3 regions from RNA transcripts. The HTBI primer set was used in a first-round RT-PCR of the TCR CDR3. TCRdb used MiXCR to reprocess the multiplex PCR reads, holding one entry per CDR3 protein. There are 470,000 or so distinct CDR3 sequences in the sample; under 25% occur only once, and approximately 25% lies in the top ten. Trimming shortened V by 3 bases and J by 7 bases, and 13 bases separated the two germline ends. Per germline, CDR1 MNHNS and CDR2 SASEGT. There are 14 residues in the CDR3. The data stem from a study of T cells in Graves' hyperthyroidism and ophthalmopathy. Regarding the study as a whole: Ophthalmopathy was predicted by the model a median of approximately 6.6 months ahead of onset.

This TCR derives from a young man with Graves' hyperthyroidism. The source material was blood. V is TRBV6-1 and J is TRBJ1-5; a weak D match, TRBD1 (5 bases). Written as DNA, the CDR3 is TGTGCCAGCAGTGAGACGGGGGAATCCCAGCCCCAGCATTTT. Translation gives CASSETGESQPQHF.